Listed here is a single T cell receptor beta chain. Its antigen remains unidentified. This table comes from immunoSEQ multiplex PCR, and its TCRdb copy is limited to in-frame clones, with some not included. The data show tens of thousands of clones, with roughly four fifths seen just once and roughly 0.85% held by the top ten. The data derive from a study of radiotherapy plus CTLA-4 blockade in lung cancer. Overall study findings and caveats: With interferon-beta, early dynamics of blood T cell clones were reported to best predict response.

This clonotype was sampled from a human donor with non-small cell lung cancer who had stable disease on radiotherapy plus ipilimumab. Material: peripheral blood, obtained from a patient treated with radiotherapy plus ipilimumab.

The CDR3 DNA reads TGTGCCAGCAGCTTAGCAGGGTGGGAGACCCAGTACTTC. This encodes CASSLAGWETQYF. The V call is TRBV7-6, the J call TRBJ2-5; unclear D gene. The CDR3 runs to 13 residues. Germline V gene data show CDR1 as SGHVS and CDR2 as FNYEAQ. Trimming removed 0 bases from V and 5 bases from J, with 7 bases in between.